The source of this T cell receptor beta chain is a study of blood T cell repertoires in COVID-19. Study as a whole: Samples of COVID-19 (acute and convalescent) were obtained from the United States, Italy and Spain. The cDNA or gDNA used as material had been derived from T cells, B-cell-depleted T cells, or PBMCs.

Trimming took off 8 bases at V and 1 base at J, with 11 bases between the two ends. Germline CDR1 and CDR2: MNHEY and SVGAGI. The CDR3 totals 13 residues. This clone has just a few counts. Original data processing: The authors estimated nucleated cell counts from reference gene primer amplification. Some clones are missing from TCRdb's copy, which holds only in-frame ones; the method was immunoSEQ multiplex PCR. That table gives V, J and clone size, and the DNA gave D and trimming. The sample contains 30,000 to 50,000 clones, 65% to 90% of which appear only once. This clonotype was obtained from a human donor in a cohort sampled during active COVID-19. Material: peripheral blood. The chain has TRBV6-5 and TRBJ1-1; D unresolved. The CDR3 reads CASWEAGNTEAFF. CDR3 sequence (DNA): TGTGCCAGCTGGGAGGCAGGGAACACTGAAGCTTTCTTT.